This T cell receptor beta chain was found in a study of blood T cell repertoires in COVID-19. Data came from immunoSEQ multiplex PCR; TCRdb stores just in-frame clones and leaves some out. The sample lists 190,000 or so clones, 70% to 90% occurring once. The CDR3 runs to 14 residues. Trimming stripped 5 bases from V and 4 bases from J, with 14 bases between. Germline CDR1 reads SGHTA; CDR2 reads FQGNSA. This sequence joins TRBV7-2 and TRBJ1-2; D is possibly TRBD1 (6 bases). The specimen sequenced was peripheral blood. This receptor was taken from a man in his forties with active or convalescent COVID-19. CDR3 residues: CASSPQTGAYGYTF. The CDR3 DNA is TGTGCCAGCAGCCCCCAGACAGGAGCCTATGGCTACACCTTC.